The rows below give T cell receptor beta chains drawn from one sample of a study of shared clonotypes between healthy human individuals. This table comes from immunoSEQ multiplex PCR, and its TCRdb copy is limited to in-frame clones, with some not included. This sample carries roughly 2.6 million clones, 85% to 95% of them seen once, and the ten largest clones take about 0.13%. Sequenced sample: naive CD4+ T cells sorted from blood. The receptors were gathered from a man younger than 35 in good health. Each CDR3 is given with its conserved first and last residue. A D gene is named only where the DNA matches it firmly. Clone size is given for some rows only: seen once, a few or many times, or a class if the clone is expanded.

D: TRBD1
J: TRBJ2-7
size: NA
V: TRBV7-3
CDR3: CASSPGGILDEQYF
DNA: TGTGCCAGCAGCCCAGGGGGCATTTTAGACGAGCAGTACTTC

D: TRBD1
J: TRBJ2-3
size: NA
V: TRBV11-2
CDR3: CASSSGGTGADTQYF
DNA: TGTGCCAGCAGCTCCGGCGGGACAGGGGCAGATACGCAGTATTTT

D: NA
J: TRBJ1-1
size: NA
V: TRBV7-2
CDR3: CASSLESGLNTEAFF
DNA: TGTGCCAGCAGCTTAGAATCAGGGCTGAACACTGAAGCTTTCTTT

D: TRBD1
J: TRBJ2-2
size: once
V: TRBV7-2
CDR3: CASTRRGGSGELFF
DNA: TGTGCCAGCACCAGGAGAGGGGGCTCCGGGGAGCTGTTTTTT

D: NA
J: TRBJ1-3
size: NA
V: TRBV9
CDR3: CASGDSSRGRGGNTIYF
DNA: TGTGCCAGTGGGGATTCCTCCCGAGGGAGGGGTGGAAACACCATATATTTT

D: TRBD1
J: TRBJ1-4
size: NA
V: TRBV11-2
CDR3: CASSMTGKEKLFF
DNA: TGTGCCAGCAGTATGACAGGGAAAGAAAAACTGTTTTTT

D: NA
J: TRBJ1-5
size: NA
V: TRBV21-1
CDR3: CASTFIRDLNQPQHF
DNA: TGTGCCAGCACCTTTATCAGGGACCTAAATCAGCCCCAGCATTTT

D: NA
J: TRBJ2-7
size: once
V: TRBV7-2
CDR3: CASSLGRSTYEQYF
DNA: TGTGCCAGCAGCTTAGGGAGGTCCACCTACGAGCAGTACTTC

D: TRBD1
J: TRBJ2-1
size: NA
V: TRBV27
CDR3: CASGTGDYNEQFF
DNA: TGTGCCAGCGGGACAGGGGACTACAATGAGCAGTTCTTC

D: NA
J: TRBJ2-4
size: NA
V: TRBV6-1
CDR3: CASSEASVGGNIQYF
DNA: TGTGCCAGCAGTGAAGCTTCGGTGGGGGGAAACATTCAGTACTTC

D: TRBD2
J: TRBJ2-3
size: NA
V: TRBV7-9
CDR3: CASAPGRAKTDTQYF
DNA: TGTGCCAGCGCCCCAGGGAGGGCCAAGACAGATACGCAGTATTTT

D: NA
J: TRBJ1-6
size: NA
V: TRBV7-2
CDR3: CASSPRQSSNSPLHF
DNA: TGTGCCAGCAGCCCCCGACAGTCTTCGAATTCACCCCTCCACTTT

D: TRBD2
J: TRBJ2-2
size: NA
V: TRBV9
CDR3: CASSGLAGGPHSGELFF
DNA: TGTGCCAGCAGCGGTCTAGCGGGGGGCCCGCATTCTGGGGAGCTGTTTTTT

D: TRBD1
J: TRBJ1-5
size: NA
V: TRBV18
CDR3: CASTTETGVQPQHF
DNA: TGTGCCAGCACTACGGAGACAGGGGTCCAGCCCCAGCATTTT

D: NA
J: TRBJ1-3
size: NA
V: TRBV7-9
CDR3: CASSYVVGGAATIYF
DNA: TGTGCCAGCAGCTACGTGGTGGGGGGGGCTGCCACCATATATTTT

D: NA
J: TRBJ1-2
size: few
V: TRBV5-1
CDR3: CASSSDGLYGYTF
DNA: TGCGCCAGCAGCTCGGACGGCCTCTATGGCTACACCTTC

D: NA
J: TRBJ1-5
size: NA
V: TRBV5-8
CDR3: CASSLGEKGHQPQHF
DNA: TGTGCCAGCAGCTTGGGTGAGAAGGGGCATCAGCCCCAGCATTTT

D: NA
J: TRBJ1-4
size: few
V: TRBV30
CDR3: CAWSEGVGEKLFF
DNA: TGTGCCTGGAGTGAAGGGGTCGGTGAAAAACTGTTTTTT

D: NA
J: TRBJ2-2
size: once
V: TRBV6-1
CDR3: CASIVGVGTGELFF
DNA: TGTGCCAGCATCGTAGGGGTTGGCACCGGGGAGCTGTTTTTT

D: NA
J: TRBJ2-7
size: NA
V: TRBV6-1
CDR3: CASSVGTYEQYF
DNA: TGTGCCAGCAGTGTCGGAACCTACGAGCAGTACTTC